Following are 10 T cell receptor beta chains from one sample sequenced in a study of T-cell memory formation after mild COVID-19. TCRdb redid the calling of the 5' RACE reads with MiXCR, one entry per CDR3 protein. The sample lists hundreds of thousands of distinct CDR3 sequences; 20% to 25% were seen once. Sequencing input: PBMCs or a T cell subset sorted from them (not recorded which). Receptors were obtained from an adult woman who had mild COVID-19 (a few samples of this study predate the infection). Cell type and time point are not known.

This chain uses TRBV3-1 with TRBJ2-2, with TRBD2 matching 12 bases. Germline loops: CDR1 LGHDT, CDR2 YNNKEL (reference sequence). V shed 4 bases and J 4 bases; nucleotides not matched to a gene: 4. This CDR3 has 16 amino acids. The DNA of the CDR3 is TGTGCCAGCAGCCCCCGGACTAGCGGGATCACCGGGGAGCTGTTTTTT. Protein: CASSPRTSGITGELFF.

Only a few counts were recorded for this clonotype. The chain links TRBV29-1 to TRBJ1-2; maybe TRBD1 (6 bases). The CDR3 length is 15 residues. The germline V and J ends were trimmed by 4 bases and 2 bases, with 17 bases remaining between them. In germline, CDR1 is SQVTM, CDR2 ANQGSEA. The CDR3 DNA sequence: TGCAGCGTTGTAATACGGGACACAATCAACTATGGCTACACCTTC. Its translation: CSVVIRDTINYGYTF.

At least ten counts were recorded for this clonotype. V usage is TRBV10-3 and J usage is TRBJ2-7; 7 nucleotides align to TRBD2. Germline V gene sequence: CDR1 ENHRY, CDR2 SYGVKD. The V and J ends lost 8 bases and 2 bases, in that order; junction bases with no gene match: 6. The CDR3 spans 13 residues. CDR3: CAIGERGAYEQYF. In DNA, the CDR3 is TGTGCCATCGGAGAGCGGGGAGCCTACGAGCAGTACTTC.

This clonotype was recorded only once. The V and J genes are TRBV24-1 and TRBJ1-1; D gene uncertain. Germline CDR1 reads KGHDR; CDR2 reads SFDVKD. V was clipped by 6 bases and J by 1 base, with 11 bases between them. The CDR3 contains 14 residues. CDR3 in amino acids: CATSSGGKNTEAFF. The CDR3 region has the DNA TGTGCCACCAGTTCAGGTGGGAAGAACACTGAAGCTTTCTTT.

This clonotype was picked up a small number of times. V is TRBV5-1 and J is TRBJ2-1; 10 positions agree with TRBD1. This CDR3 is 17 amino acids long. The V segment lost 0 bases and the J segment 10 bases; nucleotides outside the gene matches: 13. Germline CDR1 and CDR2: SGHRS and YFSETQ. The CDR3 protein is CASSLGWDRGGFQEQFF. The DNA for the CDR3 is TGCGCCAGCAGCTTGGGCTGGGACAGGGGAGGTTTCCAGGAGCAGTTCTTC.

V and J are TRBV5-1 and TRBJ2-7; possible D gene TRBD1, 6 bases. Germline CDR1 is SGHRS and CDR2 is YFSETQ. The CDR3 runs 14 residues. Trimming took off 0 bases at V and 3 bases at J, with 10 bases between the two ends. For the CDR3, the DNA is TGCGCCAGCAGCTTGGGGACAGTGGACTACGAGCAGTACTTC. Its protein product is CASSLGTVDYEQYF.

This chain's CDR3 is CASRRDRGYFYGYTF. Written as DNA, the CDR3 is TGTGCCAGTAGGAGGGACAGAGGATATTTCTATGGCTACACCTTC. J is TRBJ1-2 and V is TRBV19; 7 bases map to TRBD1. Germline V lookup: CDR1 LNHDA, CDR2 SQIVND (reference sequence). The trim removed 6 bases at V and 4 bases at J, leaving 11 bases unmatched. CDR3 size: 15 residues.

Only a few counts were recorded for this clonotype. The genes are TRBV9 and TRBJ2-7, with 10 bases identical to TRBD1. This CDR3 has 15 residues. Trimming cost V 3 bases and J 5 bases; bases outside gene matches: 8. Germline lookup yields CDR1 SGDLS and CDR2 YYNGEE. CDR3 loop: CASSATGTGENEQYF. The CDR3 nucleotides read TGTGCCAGCAGCGCTACCGGGACAGGGGAGAACGAGCAGTACTTC.

The chain employs TRBV27 and TRBJ1-1, with D perhaps TRBD1 (6 bases). The V end was cut by 5 bases, the J end by 0 bases, with 10 bases between. This CDR3 is built from 14 residues. The V gene's germline CDR1 is MNHEY and CDR2 SMNVEV (reference sequence). CDR3 residues: CASSVDRLNTEAFF. The DNA for the CDR3 is TGTGCCAGCAGTGTAGACAGGTTGAACACTGAAGCTTTCTTT.

The chain has TRBV3-1 and TRBJ2-7; D gene uncertain. CDR1 and CDR2 (germline): LGHDT, YNNKEL (reference sequence). The CDR3 spans 14 residues. V shed 4 bases and J shed 1 base, with 11 bases lying between them. The CDR3 sequence: CASSPIVGSYEQYF. As DNA, the CDR3 is TGTGCCAGCAGCCCTATAGTTGGGTCCTACGAGCAGTACTTC.